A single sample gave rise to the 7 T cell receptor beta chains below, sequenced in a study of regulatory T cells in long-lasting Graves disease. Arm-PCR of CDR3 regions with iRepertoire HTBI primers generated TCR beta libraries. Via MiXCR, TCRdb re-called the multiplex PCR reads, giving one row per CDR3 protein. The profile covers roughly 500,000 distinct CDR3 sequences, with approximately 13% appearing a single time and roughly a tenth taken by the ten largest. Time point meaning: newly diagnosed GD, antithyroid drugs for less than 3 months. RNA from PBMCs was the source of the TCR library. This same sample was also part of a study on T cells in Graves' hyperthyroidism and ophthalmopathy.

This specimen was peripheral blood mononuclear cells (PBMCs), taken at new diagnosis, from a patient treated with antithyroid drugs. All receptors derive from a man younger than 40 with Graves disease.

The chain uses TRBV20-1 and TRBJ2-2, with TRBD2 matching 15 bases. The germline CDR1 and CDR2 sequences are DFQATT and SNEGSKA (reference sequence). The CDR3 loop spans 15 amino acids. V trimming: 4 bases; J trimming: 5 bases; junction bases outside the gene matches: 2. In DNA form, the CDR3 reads TGCAGTGCTACGGGACTAGCGGGAGGTACCGGGGAGCTGTTTTTT. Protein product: CSATGLAGGTGELFF.

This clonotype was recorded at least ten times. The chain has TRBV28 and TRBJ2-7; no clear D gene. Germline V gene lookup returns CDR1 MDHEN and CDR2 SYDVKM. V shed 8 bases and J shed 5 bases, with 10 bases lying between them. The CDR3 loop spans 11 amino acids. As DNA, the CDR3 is TGTGCCAGCTCCGTCCGAGACGAGCAGTACTTC. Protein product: CASSVRDEQYF.

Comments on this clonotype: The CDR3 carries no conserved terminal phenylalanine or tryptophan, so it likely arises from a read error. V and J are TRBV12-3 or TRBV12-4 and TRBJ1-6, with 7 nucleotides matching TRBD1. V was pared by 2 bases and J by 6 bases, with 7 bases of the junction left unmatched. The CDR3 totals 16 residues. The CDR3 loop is CASSLISGGSNSPLHL. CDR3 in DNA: TGTGCCAGCAGTTTAATTTCAGGGGGGAGTAATTCACCCCTCCACCTT.

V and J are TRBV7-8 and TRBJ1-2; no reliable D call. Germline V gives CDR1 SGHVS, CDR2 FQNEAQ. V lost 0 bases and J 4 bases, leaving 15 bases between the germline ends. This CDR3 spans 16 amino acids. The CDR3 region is CASSLATRVGIYGYTF. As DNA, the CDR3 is TGTGCCAGCAGCTTAGCAACCCGGGTAGGGATCTATGGCTACACCTTC.

The DNA of the CDR3 is TGTGCCAGCAGCCTAGCGTGGGGTGGCAATGAGCAGTTCTTC. Amino acids: CASSLAWGGNEQFF. The genes are TRBV12-3 or TRBV12-4 and TRBJ2-1; possibly TRBD2 for D (6 bases). CDR3 length equals 14 residues. V was clipped by 6 bases and J by 6 bases, with 15 bases between them.

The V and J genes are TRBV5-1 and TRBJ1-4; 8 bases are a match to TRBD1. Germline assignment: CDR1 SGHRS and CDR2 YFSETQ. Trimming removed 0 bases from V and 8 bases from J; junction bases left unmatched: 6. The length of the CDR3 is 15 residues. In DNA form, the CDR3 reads TGCGCCAGCAGCTTGGCAGGGGGCGATCCCGAAAAACTGTTTTTT. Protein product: CASSLAGGDPEKLFF. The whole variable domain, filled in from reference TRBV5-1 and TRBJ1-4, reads KAGVTQTPRYLIKTRGQQVTLSCSPISGHRSVSWYQQTPGQGLQFLFEYFSETQRNKGNFPGRFSGRQFSNSRSEMNVSTLELGDSALYLCASSLAGGDPEKLFFGSGTQLSVL.

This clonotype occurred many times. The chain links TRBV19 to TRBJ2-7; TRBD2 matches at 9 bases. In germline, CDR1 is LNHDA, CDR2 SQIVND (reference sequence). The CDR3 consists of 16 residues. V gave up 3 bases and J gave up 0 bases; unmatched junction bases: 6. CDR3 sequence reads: CASSMGSGSSSYEQYF. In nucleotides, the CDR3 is TGTGCCAGTAGTATGGGTAGCGGGAGTAGCTCCTACGAGCAGTACTTC.